This T cell receptor beta chain was sequenced for a study of beta chain features in type 1 diabetes. Of the isolated RNA, all was reverse transcribed, and so the sequenced material was expressed TCRB transcripts. Regulatory, naive and central memory T cell samples averaged approximately 3.8 million reads. This table comes from immunoSEQ multiplex PCR, and its TCRdb copy is limited to in-frame clones, with some not included. The data hold hundreds of thousands of clones, with 7% to 10% observed a single time. In regard to this clone: No antigen is known for it.

Sorting produced populations that all topped 98% purity. The CDR3 contains 15 residues. V gave up 2 bases and J gave up 7 bases, with 12 bases separating them. Germline CDR1 SGHTA, CDR2 FQGNSA. Study-level findings and limits: Significant though moderate, a shortening of TCRB CDR3s appeared in all four CD4+ subsets of Type 1 diabetes patients. Sampled from patients, naive, central memory and Treg TCRB repertoires appeared more similar than those sampled from healthy donors.

The sequence derives from a man aged 25-45 years with type 1 diabetes. J is TRBJ1-6 and V is TRBV7-2; D is possibly TRBD1 (6 bases). The specimen was central memory CD4+ T cells from blood. CDR3 sequence reads: CASSLLGQKNSPLHF. The CDR3 bases are TGTGCCAGCAGCTTACTTGGACAGAAGAATTCACCCCTCCACTTT.